This is a list of T cell receptor beta chains from one sample in a study of control samples from healthy donors and cancer patients. Produced via immunoSEQ multiplex PCR; TCRdb's table is partial and in-frame only. The sample lists approximately 100,000 clones, roughly 92% occurring once. Sequencing used blood. These receptors all come from a human donor in good health. The donor label of this sample is uncertain. Both conserved end residues are part of each CDR3. The order of the fields is CDR3 protein, V gene.

cdr3_aa: CAPARTANTEAFF
v_call: TRBV10-1

cdr3_aa: CASSQWGPSPQNYGYTF
v_call: TRBV4-1

cdr3_aa: CASSLGPGFGEAFF
v_call: TRBV11-2

cdr3_aa: CASSPNRDTQYF
v_call: TRBV27

cdr3_aa: CATSASTGVGWTDTQYF
v_call: TRBV24-1

cdr3_aa: CASSTTGFEQYF
v_call: TRBV6-5

cdr3_aa: CASSNRQGDSNQPQHF
v_call: TRBV5-5

cdr3_aa: CASSPDLNEKLFF
v_call: TRBV18

cdr3_aa: CASSLSASSGNTIYF
v_call: TRBV11-2

cdr3_aa: CASGRQGNNEQFF
v_call: TRBV11-2

cdr3_aa: CASSFFQEQFF
v_call: TRBV27

cdr3_aa: CASGDRGFTDTQYF
v_call: TRBV2

cdr3_aa: CAWGGPAYNEQFF
v_call: TRBV30

cdr3_aa: CASSQVGFGTDTQYF
v_call: TRBV4-2

cdr3_aa: CASSGSGRGGGYTF
v_call: TRBV2

cdr3_aa: CASSPWTGGKNIQYF
v_call: TRBV19

cdr3_aa: CASSPLDSVFNTGELFF
v_call: TRBV18

cdr3_aa: CASRTTGGNGKLFF
v_call: TRBV6-5

cdr3_aa: CASSVEMGHTEAFF
v_call: TRBV9

cdr3_aa: CASSQHRGVAAIKLQETQYF
v_call: TRBV3-1/TRBV3-2

cdr3_aa: CASSLAPGPQPQHF
v_call: TRBV7-2

cdr3_aa: CARSFYGGRGGYTF
v_call: TRBV5-3

cdr3_aa: CAWSGTGNTEAFF
v_call: TRBV30

cdr3_aa: CASSLGTGPARETQYF
v_call: TRBV7-2

cdr3_aa: CASRGGQPNSLNYGYTF
v_call: TRBV9

cdr3_aa: CASSYSWGAVNTEAFF
v_call: TRBV6-5

cdr3_aa: CASSSTGTGFGGYTF
v_call: TRBV3-1/TRBV3-2

cdr3_aa: CASSEVLGETQYF
v_call: TRBV2

cdr3_aa: CATSREAAAAQPQHF
v_call: TRBV15

cdr3_aa: CASSLHRDGLNSPLHF
v_call: TRBV4-3

cdr3_aa: CASSLAGRGQETQYF
v_call: TRBV5-6